The 14 T cell receptor beta chains in this list originate from one sample, sequenced in a study of cytomegalovirus exposure and HLA in healthy donors. Some clones are missing from TCRdb's copy, which holds only in-frame ones; the method was immunoSEQ multiplex PCR. The data contain 45,000 to 65,000 clones, 80% to 95% of them seen just once; the ten biggest clones take up around 2.9%. Input material: PBMCs. These receptors were obtained from a man aged 18 to 29 in good health and CMV-seronegative.

The chain joins TRBV28 to TRBJ1-2; D may be TRBD1 (5 bases). CDR3 size: 15 residues. Germline CDR1 MDHEN, CDR2 SYDVKM. V lost 6 bases to trimming and J lost 4 bases, with 18 bases between them. CDR3 residues: CASSQPAGRGYGYTF. The CDR3 bases are TGTGCCAGCAGCCAACCCGCGGGACGCGGCTATGGCTACACCTTC.

This chain links TRBV29-1 with TRBJ2-5; 12 bases fit TRBD1. Trimming cost V 6 bases and J 0 bases; bases outside gene matches: 23. The CDR3 is 21 amino acids. The germline gives CDR1 SQVTM, CDR2 ANQGSEA. The CDR3 DNA is TGCAGCGTAGTGGCGGGACAGGGGGCTGTTTGGGCTAGCGGATACCAAGAGACCCAGTACTTC. This sequence encodes CSVVAGQGAVWASGYQETQYF.

This clone showed up just a few times. The V and J genes are TRBV27 and TRBJ2-7; D possibly corresponds to TRBD2 (5 bases). Trimming pared 3 bases from V and 6 bases from J, leaving 12 bases between. Germline assignment: CDR1 MNHEY and CDR2 SMNVEV (reference sequence). CDR3 length: 13 residues. As DNA, the CDR3 is TGTGCCAGCAGTTTCCACGGGATACGCGAGCAGTACTTC. This codes for CASSFHGIREQYF.

The rearrangement links TRBV25-1 to TRBJ2-1; the D is unclear. CDR3 length equals 14 residues. Between the trimmed V and J ends, which lost 4 bases and 5 bases, there was a span of 12 bases. Germline V gives CDR1 MGHDK, CDR2 SYGVNS. CDR3 bases: TGTGCCAGCAGTGGTGCGCAACAGCACAATGAGCAGTTCTTC. Encoded protein: CASSGAQQHNEQFF.

This clone was seen only once. This chain joins TRBV6-6 and TRBJ2-2, with TRBD1 matching 7 bases. V trimming: 5 bases; J trimming: 6 bases; junction bases outside the gene matches: 9. The CDR3 is 15 residues long. Germline V lookup: CDR1 MNHNY, CDR2 SVGAGI (reference sequence). The CDR3 is CASSRYTGVAGELFF. CDR3 nucleotides: TGTGCCAGCAGTCGGTACACAGGGGTGGCCGGGGAGCTGTTTTTT.

The V gene is TRBV28, the J gene TRBJ2-5; 9 bases are shared with TRBD2. This CDR3 is built from 15 residues. V was pared by 3 bases and J by 5 bases, with 7 bases of the junction left unmatched. Germline loops: CDR1 MDHEN, CDR2 SYDVKM. CDR3 sequence: CASSFAGGSRETQYF. CDR3 coding DNA: TGTGCCAGCAGTTTTGCGGGAGGGTCGAGGGAGACCCAGTACTTC.

This clone has a single count. The V and J genes are TRBV5-1 and TRBJ2-7; 8 bases match TRBD1. The CDR3 extends over 13 amino acids. V dropped 2 bases and J dropped 6; count of bases not matched to a gene: 4. Per the germline V gene, CDR1 is SGHRS and CDR2 is YFSETQ. CDR3: CASSLRQGSEQYF. As DNA, the CDR3 is TGCGCCAGCAGCTTAAGACAGGGGAGCGAGCAGTACTTC.

V and J are TRBV9 and TRBJ2-7, with D tentatively TRBD1 (5 bases). V lost 0 bases and J 2 bases, leaving 12 bases between the germline ends. In germline, CDR1 is SGDLS, CDR2 YYNGEE. This CDR3 has 15 amino acids. The CDR3 reads CASSVAWGLAYEQYF. The CDR3 bases are TGTGCCAGCAGCGTAGCTTGGGGCTTAGCCTACGAGCAGTACTTC.

The CDR3 protein is CASSFGQGRNGNTIYF. The CDR3, as DNA: TGCGCCAGCAGCTTTGGACAGGGGAGGAATGGAAACACCATATATTTT. The chain carries TRBV5-1 and TRBJ1-3; 9 bases are shared with TRBD1. This CDR3 is built from 16 residues. The germline V gene has CDR1 SGHRS and CDR2 YFSETQ. Unmatched junction bases numbered 6, after V lost 2 bases and J lost 3 bases.

The rearrangement links TRBV4-1 to TRBJ2-7, with 7 bases that match TRBD2. Unmatched junction bases numbered 6, after V lost 1 base and J lost 0 bases. The CDR3 has 16 residues. CDR1 and CDR2 from the germline V gene are MGHRA and YSYEKL. CDR3 bases: TGCGCCAGCAGCCAAGTACTAGCGTCTAGCTCCTACGAGCAGTACTTC. Its translation: CASSQVLASSSYEQYF.

The chain has TRBV19 and TRBJ2-7, with 9 bases matching TRBD2. V dropped 5 bases and J dropped 2; count of bases not matched to a gene: 7. CDR3 length: 15 amino acids. CDR1 and CDR2 (germline): LNHDA, SQIVND (reference sequence). The CDR3, as DNA: TGTGCCAGTAGTCCAGCGGGAGGCCCTACCTACGAGCAGTACTTC. Translating gives CASSPAGGPTYEQYF.

The chain uses TRBV5-4 and TRBJ2-3; a weak D match, TRBD2 (6 bases). Germline CDR1 is SGHNT and CDR2 is YYREEE (reference sequence). The CDR3 length is 17 residues. Trimming took 3 bases from V and 3 from J, leaving 20 bases between them. CDR3 sequence: CASSSVTNRLATDTQYF. The DNA of the CDR3 is TGTGCCAGCAGCTCCGTAACCAACAGGCTAGCGACAGATACGCAGTATTTT.

The gene calls are TRBV7-9 and TRBJ2-2; unclear D gene. V gave up 1 base and J gave up 4 bases, with 7 bases separating them. Germline V lookup: CDR1 SEHNR, CDR2 FQNEAQ (reference sequence). The CDR3 loop spans 14 amino acids. This chain's CDR3 is CASSLGSVTGELFF. The CDR3 coding sequence is TGTGCCAGCAGCTTAGGTTCAGTCACCGGGGAGCTGTTTTTT.

CDR3 loop: CATDTGATGELFF. In DNA, the CDR3 is TGTGCCACCGACACAGGGGCCACCGGGGAGCTGTTTTTT. This chain joins TRBV2 and TRBJ2-2; the match to TRBD1 covers 7 bases. Germline trimming cut 10 bases from V and 4 bases from J; bases unmatched to any gene: 6. CDR1 and CDR2 (germline): SNHLY, FYNNEI. The CDR3 covers 13 residues.